Reported below is one T cell receptor beta chain. V was clipped by 5 bases and J by 8 bases; unmatched bases: 9. There are 15 residues in the CDR3. CDR1 and CDR2 from the germline V gene are SGHRS and YFSETQ. This entry comes from a study of OX40 agonist ivuxolimab in advanced cancers. The overall study: Dose-escalation subjects each had hepatocellular carcinoma, melanoma, renal cell or head and neck cancer. Of mixed ages from about 23 to 85 and averaging roughly 60 years, the group was about 80% male. Three patients, one with hepatocellular carcinoma and two with cutaneous melanoma, achieved partial responses.

Generated by immunoSEQ multiplex PCR, the TCRdb table keeps only in-frame clones and is missing some. The table has roughly 77,000 clones, approximately 85% seen once. Sampling times: baseline, cycle 4 day 1, cycle 7 day 1. The clonotype comes from an adult with an advanced solid tumor such as melanoma, head and neck, liver or kidney cancer. This chain uses TRBV5-1 with TRBJ1-4; 10 nucleotides match TRBD1. Specimen: CD4+ or CD8+ T cells sorted from blood, collected in a trial of the OX40 agonist ivuxolimab. The CDR3 region is CASRKDGTGEEKLFF. The CDR3 DNA reads as TGCGCCAGCAGAAAGGACGGGACAGGGGAAGAAAAACTGTTTTTT.